This T cell receptor beta chain came from a study of vaccination effects on CD4 cells after COVID-19. The overall study: It was two doses of either the BNT162b2 or mRNA-1273 vaccine that participants received.

Before any sequencing was done, the ViraFEST assay used viral peptide pools to expand antigen-specific CD4+ T cells. Cultured cells yielded isolated CD4+ T cells after around 9 days. Negative nucleocapsid antibody tests before and after vaccination confirmed no previous SARS-CoV-2 infection. IL-2 at approximately 9.7 IU/ml and peptides at around 9.6 ug/ml were added to cultured PBMC, two million per well. Trimming stripped 4 bases from V and 6 bases from J, with 15 bases between. The CDR3 totals 14 residues. Germline V gene sequence: CDR1 LGHNA, CDR2 YSLEER. This clone was recorded only once. What it recognizes is unknown. Here immunoSEQ multiplex PCR was the method, and the copy in TCRdb shows in-frame clones only, minus some. The table shows around 60,000 clones, with 76% occurring only once. The study, taken as a whole, reports: Long after vaccination, the clones induced by infection and by vaccine shrank markedly in size. Nearly all vaccine-induced clones in healthy recipients recognized only SARS-CoV-2.

This chain links TRBV4-3 with TRBJ1-2, with D perhaps matching TRBD1 (6 bases). This receptor was identified in a human donor who received a COVID-19 vaccine. The specimen was CD4+ T cells from PBMCs cultured with HCoV-NL63 spike peptides, collected before COVID-19 vaccination. CDR3: CASSRTRTANGYTF. CDR3 sequence (DNA): TGCGCCAGCAGCCGGACTAGGACAGCTAATGGCTACACCTTC.